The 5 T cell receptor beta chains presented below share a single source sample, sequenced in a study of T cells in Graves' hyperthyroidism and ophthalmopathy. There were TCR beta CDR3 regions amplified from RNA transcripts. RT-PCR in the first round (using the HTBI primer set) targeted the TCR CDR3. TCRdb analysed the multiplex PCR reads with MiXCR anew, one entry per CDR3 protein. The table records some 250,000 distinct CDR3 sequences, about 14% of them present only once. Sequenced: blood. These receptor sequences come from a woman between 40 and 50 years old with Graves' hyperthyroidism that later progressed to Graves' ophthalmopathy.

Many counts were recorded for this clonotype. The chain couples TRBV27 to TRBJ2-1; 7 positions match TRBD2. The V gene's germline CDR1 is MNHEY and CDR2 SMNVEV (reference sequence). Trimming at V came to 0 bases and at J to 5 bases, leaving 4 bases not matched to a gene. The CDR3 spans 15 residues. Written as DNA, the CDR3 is TGTGCCAGCAGTTTATCAGTGGGAGGGGACAATGAGCAGTTCTTC. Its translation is CASSLSVGGDNEQFF.

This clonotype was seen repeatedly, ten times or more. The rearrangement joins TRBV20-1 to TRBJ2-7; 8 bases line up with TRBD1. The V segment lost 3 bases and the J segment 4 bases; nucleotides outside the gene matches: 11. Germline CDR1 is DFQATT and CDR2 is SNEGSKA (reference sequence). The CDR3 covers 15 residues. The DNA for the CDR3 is TGCAGTGCTAGGTCCCCGCGACAGGGGAGTTACGAGCAGTACTTC. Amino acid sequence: CSARSPRQGSYEQYF.

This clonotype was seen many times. The CDR3 nucleotides read TGTGCCAGCAGTGAACGGATCCGGTCCACTGAAGCTTTCTTT. As protein: CASSERIRSTEAFF. J is TRBJ1-1 and V is TRBV2; D not certain. The CDR3 covers 14 residues. CDR1 is SNHLY and CDR2 is FYNNEI in the germline V gene. V was trimmed by 2 bases and J by 4 bases, leaving 11 bases between them.

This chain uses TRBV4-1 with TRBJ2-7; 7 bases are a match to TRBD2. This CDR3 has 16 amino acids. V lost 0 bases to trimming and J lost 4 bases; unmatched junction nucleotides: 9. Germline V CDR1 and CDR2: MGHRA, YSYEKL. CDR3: CASSQEDRLAVYEQYF. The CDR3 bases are TGCGCCAGCAGCCAAGAGGATAGGCTAGCGGTTTACGAGCAGTACTTC.

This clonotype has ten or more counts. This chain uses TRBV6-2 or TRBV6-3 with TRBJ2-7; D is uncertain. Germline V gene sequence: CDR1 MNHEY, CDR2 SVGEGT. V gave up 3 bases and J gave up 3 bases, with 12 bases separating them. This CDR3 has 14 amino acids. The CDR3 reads CASSYSPENYEQYF. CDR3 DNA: TGTGCCAGCAGTTATAGCCCCGAGAACTACGAGCAGTACTTC.